The 28 T cell receptor beta chains below all came from one sample that was sequenced in a study of monozygotic twins with cystic fibrosis. Here immunoSEQ multiplex PCR was the method, and the copy in TCRdb shows in-frame clones only, minus some. The data hold about 20,000 clones, with 96% observed a single time. Sequenced sample: blood. The receptors stem from a girl between 2 and 10 years old with cystic fibrosis.

The chain combines TRBV7-2 with TRBJ2-7, with TRBD2 identical over 7 bases. CDR3 length: 17 amino acids. V was pared by 1 base and J by 0 bases, with 9 bases of the junction left unmatched. The germline gives CDR1 SGHTA, CDR2 FQGNSA. CDR3 sequence: CASSLDSWGGSSYEQYF. The CDR3 DNA is TGTGCCAGCAGCTTAGATTCCTGGGGGGGGAGCTCCTACGAGCAGTACTTC.

The gene calls are TRBV2 and TRBJ2-5; D unclear. Trimming shortened V by 0 bases and J by 4 bases, and 9 bases separated the two germline ends. Germline V CDR1 and CDR2: SNHLY, FYNNEI. The CDR3 runs to 14 residues. The CDR3 spells CASSEAATGETQYF. CDR3 nucleotides: TGTGCCAGCAGTGAAGCCGCGACTGGAGAGACCCAGTACTTC.

The V call is TRBV6-5, the J call TRBJ2-5, with TRBD1 as a possible D gene (5 bases). The CDR3 runs 15 residues. Germline loops: CDR1 MNHEY, CDR2 SVGAGI. V was shortened by 0 bases and J by 2 bases, with 10 bases between the two germline ends. The CDR3 DNA is TGTGCCAGCAGTTACTCGAGAAACAGGCAAGAGACCCAGTACTTC. It translates to CASSYSRNRQETQYF.

V usage is TRBV29-1 and J usage is TRBJ2-7; D ambiguous. The V end lost 6 bases, the J end lost 0 bases, and 3 bases lay between the germline ends. The CDR3 contains 10 residues. In germline, CDR1 is SQVTM, CDR2 ANQGSEA. CDR3 sequence reads: CSVLSYEQYF. CDR3 DNA sequence: TGCAGCGTCCTCTCCTACGAGCAGTACTTC.

The V and J genes are TRBV2 and TRBJ2-4; no definite D call. CDR1 and CDR2 from the germline V gene are SNHLY and FYNNEI. CDR3 length equals 13 residues. V lost 6 bases and J lost 0, with 6 bases in between. CDR3 amino acids: CASRWLAKNIQYF. The CDR3 region has the DNA TGTGCCAGCAGATGGCTAGCCAAAAACATTCAGTACTTC.

The chain links TRBV6-6 to TRBJ2-7; D call uncertain. Per germline, CDR1 MNHNY and CDR2 SVGAGI (reference sequence). This CDR3 spans 12 amino acids. Trimming shortened V by 4 bases and J by 7 bases, and 11 bases separated the two germline ends. CDR3 nucleotides: TGTGCCAGCAGTTCATCAGGCAGGGAGCAGTACTTC. It encodes CASSSSGREQYF.

The genes are TRBV2 and TRBJ1-1, with TRBD1 as a possible D gene (6 bases). The V gene lost 7 bases and the J gene lost 4 bases, with 19 bases spanning the gap. CDR1 is SNHLY, CDR2 FYNNEI, per germline. The CDR3 contains 15 residues. The DNA for the CDR3 is TGTGCCAGCAACATTAACCCAGGGACACGCACTGAAGCTTTCTTT. Protein: CASNINPGTRTEAFF.

The chain links TRBV4-1 to TRBJ1-1; 7 bases are a match to TRBD1. The CDR3 is made up of 14 amino acids. Germline V gene sequence: CDR1 MGHRA, CDR2 YSYEKL. Unmatched junction bases numbered 1, after V lost 0 bases and J lost 3 bases. In DNA, the CDR3 is TGCGCCAGCAGCCAAGAGACAGGGCACACTGAAGCTTTCTTT. It is translated as CASSQETGHTEAFF.

This clone appeared once. The rearrangement joins TRBV4-3 to TRBJ1-3; D ambiguous. The CDR3 contains 16 residues. Trimming left V 0 bases short and J 3 bases short, with 12 bases between. Germline V CDR1 and CDR2: LGHNA, YSLEER. The CDR3 protein is CASSQETLGYGNTIYF. CDR3 bases: TGCGCCAGCAGCCAAGAAACGTTGGGGTATGGAAACACCATATATTTT.

V and J are TRBV11-2 and TRBJ2-2, with 7 nucleotides matching TRBD1. This CDR3 contains 15 residues. The trim removed 2 bases at V and 4 bases at J, leaving 4 bases unmatched. Germline V lookup: CDR1 SGHAT, CDR2 FQNNGV. This CDR3 is CASSLTTGATGELFF. As DNA, the CDR3 is TGTGCCAGCAGCTTAACCACAGGGGCCACCGGGGAGCTGTTTTTT.

The V call is TRBV4-3, the J call TRBJ1-1; TRBD1 is a possible D gene (5 bases). CDR1 and CDR2 from the germline V gene are LGHNA and YSLEER. The length of the CDR3 is 12 residues. The germline V and J ends were trimmed by 0 bases and 11 bases, with 10 bases remaining between them. Here the CDR3 reads CASSQERGSAFF. The DNA of the CDR3 is TGCGCCAGCAGCCAAGAGAGGGGTTCGGCTTTCTTT.

The rearrangement joins TRBV4-3 to TRBJ2-2, with 7 bases aligning to TRBD1. The CDR3 sequence is 16 residues long. CDR1 is LGHNA, CDR2 YSLEER, per germline. The J segment lost 3 bases and the V segment lost 4 bases, leaving 8 bases of the junction unmatched. CDR3 in DNA: TGCGCCAGCAGCCCGTACCCTACAGGGGACACCGGGGAGCTGTTTTTT. This sequence encodes CASSPYPTGDTGELFF.

V gene TRBV4-3 combines with J gene TRBJ2-7, with 8 bases matching TRBD2. Per germline, CDR1 LGHNA and CDR2 YSLEER. V shed 4 bases and J 7 bases; nucleotides not matched to a gene: 18. The CDR3 is 17 residues long. The chain's CDR3 is CASSPWGRPGGMGEQYF. The CDR3 DNA reads TGCGCCAGCAGCCCATGGGGTCGGCCGGGAGGGATGGGGGAGCAGTACTTC.

The chain employs TRBV15 and TRBJ2-1; possibly TRBD2 for D (6 bases). Per germline, CDR1 LNHNV and CDR2 YYDKDF (reference sequence). The germline V and J ends were trimmed by 0 bases and 12 bases, with 9 bases remaining between them. The CDR3 extends over 12 amino acids. The CDR3 is CATSRDRDWQFF. The CDR3 nucleotides are TGTGCCACCAGCAGAGATAGGGACTGGCAGTTCTTC.

The chain uses TRBV19 and TRBJ2-7; D unclear. V was cut by 5 bases and J by 2 bases, with 13 bases left in between. CDR1 LNHDA and CDR2 SQIVND come from the germline V gene (reference sequence). The CDR3 consists of 14 residues. In DNA form, the CDR3 reads TGTGCCAGTAGTTCCCCTCTTTTGGCCTACGAGCAGTACTTC. Its translation: CASSSPLLAYEQYF.

J is TRBJ2-2 and V is TRBV10-3; D remains ambiguous. V dropped 0 bases and J dropped 3 bases, with 5 bases sitting between them. CDR1 and CDR2 (germline): ENHRY, SYGVKD. CDR3 length: 14 amino acids. CDR3 in amino acids: CAISESSDTGELFF. As DNA, the CDR3 is TGTGCCATCAGTGAGTCCTCAGACACCGGGGAGCTGTTTTTT.

The V call is TRBV7-9, the J call TRBJ1-2; TRBD1 aligns across 8 bases. V trimming: 5 bases; J trimming: 8 bases; junction bases outside the gene matches: 7. CDR1 and CDR2 (germline): SEHNR, FQNEAQ (reference sequence). There are 13 residues in the CDR3. CDR3 DNA sequence: TGTGCCAGCAGCCCCGGACAGGGAGGCGGCTACACCTTC. It is translated as CASSPGQGGGYTF.

The CDR3 nucleotides are TGCGCCAGCAGCTTGGAGCGGGGGGATTCCAATGAGCAGTTCTTC. It translates to CASSLERGDSNEQFF. The chain recombines TRBV5-1 with TRBJ2-1, with TRBD2 matching 9 bases. V was pared by 0 bases and J by 6 bases, with 4 bases of the junction left unmatched. In germline, CDR1 is SGHRS, CDR2 YFSETQ. The length of the CDR3 is 15 residues.

The V call is TRBV19, the J call TRBJ1-3, with no clear D. Trimming took 5 bases from V and 3 from J, leaving 17 bases between them. The CDR3 is made up of 16 amino acids. In germline, CDR1 is LNHDA, CDR2 SQIVND (reference sequence). CDR3 region: CASSPAVKSSGNTIYF. The DNA for the CDR3 is TGTGCCAGTAGTCCGGCGGTGAAATCCAGTGGAAACACCATATATTTT. Complete variable domain (other parts from reference TRBV19 and TRBJ1-3): DGGITQSPKYLFRKEGQNVTLSCEQNLNHDAMYWYRQDPGQGLRLIYYSQIVNDFQKGDIAEGYSVSREKKESFPLTVTSAQKNPTAFYLCASSPAVKSSGNTIYFGEGSWLTVV.

The V and J genes are TRBV9 and TRBJ2-1, with no clear D. CDR3 length equals 15 residues. Germline V CDR1 and CDR2: SGDLS, YYNGEE. Trimming cost V 3 bases and J 1 base, with 11 bases left between them. The CDR3 protein is CASSDPWASYNEQFF. The CDR3 nucleotides are TGTGCCAGCAGCGACCCTTGGGCATCCTACAATGAGCAGTTCTTC.

Points on this clone: Other DNA sequences within the sample encode an identical CDR3. The DNA for the CDR3 is TGCGCCAGCAGCCAAGATCGGGGCTACGAGCAGTACTTC. It specifies CASSQDRGYEQYF. The rearrangement links TRBV4-3 to TRBJ2-7; D is perhaps TRBD2 (5 bases). Trimming left V 0 bases short and J 3 bases short, with 6 bases between. Germline V gives CDR1 LGHNA, CDR2 YSLEER. The CDR3 has 13 residues.

The chain couples TRBV25-1 to TRBJ1-2, with D uncertain. CDR1 MGHDK and CDR2 SYGVNS come from the germline V gene. V lost 2 bases and J 2 bases, leaving 3 bases between the germline ends. CDR3 length equals 12 residues. The CDR3 loop is CASSERNYGYTF. The CDR3, as DNA: TGTGCCAGCAGTGAACGGAACTATGGCTACACCTTC.

J is TRBJ1-1 and V is TRBV29-1; D is uncertain. Germline V lookup: CDR1 SQVTM, CDR2 ANQGSEA. The length of the CDR3 is 13 residues. Trimming stripped 7 bases from V and 1 base from J, with 13 bases between. The CDR3 coding sequence is TGCAGCGGGCAGAGCCCACCGAACACTGAAGCTTTCTTT. It is translated as CSGQSPPNTEAFF.

The rearrangement joins TRBV7-2 to TRBJ2-2; weak D call: TRBD2 (5 bases). The CDR3 length is 16 residues. Germline CDR1 reads SGHTA; CDR2 reads FQGNSA. Trimming stripped 5 bases from V and 6 bases from J, with 19 bases between. This chain's CDR3 is CASSRLLAGSPGELFF. As DNA, the CDR3 is TGTGCCAGCAGCCGACTCCTAGCCGGATCCCCCGGGGAGCTGTTTTTT.

The rearrangement uses TRBV6-5 and TRBJ1-1; D call uncertain. The CDR3 is 14 amino acids. Germline V gives CDR1 MNHEY, CDR2 SVGAGI. V lost 3 bases, J lost 8 bases, and 16 bases lay in between. The CDR3 DNA reads as TGTGCCAGCAGTTATACGTTTGCCTCGGGGGAAGCTTTCTTT. It encodes CASSYTFASGEAFF.

The rearrangement links TRBV6-5 to TRBJ1-5, with 8 bases fitting TRBD1. The ends lost 8 bases at V and 0 bases at J; junction bases unmatched: 6. The CDR3 extends over 15 amino acids. From germline, CDR1 is MNHEY and CDR2 SVGAGI. The CDR3 protein is CASGRTGYSNQPQHF. Written as DNA, the CDR3 is TGTGCCAGCGGCAGGACAGGGTATAGCAATCAGCCCCAGCATTTT.

This clone has only one observation. The rearrangement uses TRBV9 and TRBJ1-2, with D perhaps matching TRBD1 (5 bases). The ends were cut back, 4 bases at V and 3 bases at J, with 13 bases in the middle. This CDR3 is 14 amino acids long. The V gene's germline CDR1 is SGDLS and CDR2 YYNGEE. The CDR3 here is CASSPSSGDYGYTF. The CDR3 DNA reads as TGTGCCAGCAGCCCAAGTTCGGGGGACTATGGCTACACCTTC.

The chain's CDR3 is CASRAGGDGNQPQHF. The CDR3 nucleotides are TGTGCCAGCAGGGCGGGGGGGGATGGAAATCAGCCCCAGCATTTT. V gene TRBV6-5 combines with J gene TRBJ1-5; D is possibly TRBD1 (5 bases). CDR1 and CDR2 (germline): MNHEY, SVGAGI. Trimming left V 6 bases short and J 4 bases short, with 16 bases between. This CDR3 comprises 15 residues.